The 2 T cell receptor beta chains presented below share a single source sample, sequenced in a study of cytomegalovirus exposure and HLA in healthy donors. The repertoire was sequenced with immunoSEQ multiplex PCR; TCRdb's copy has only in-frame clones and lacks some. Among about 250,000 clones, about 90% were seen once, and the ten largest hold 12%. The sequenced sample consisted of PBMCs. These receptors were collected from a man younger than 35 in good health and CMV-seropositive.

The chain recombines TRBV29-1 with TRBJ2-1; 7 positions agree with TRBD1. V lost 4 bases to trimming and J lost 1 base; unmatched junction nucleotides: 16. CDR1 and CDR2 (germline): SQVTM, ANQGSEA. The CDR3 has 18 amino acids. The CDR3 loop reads CSVVFLGGQTGSYNEQFF. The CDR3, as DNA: TGCAGCGTTGTTTTCCTAGGGGGTCAGACAGGGTCCTACAATGAGCAGTTCTTC.

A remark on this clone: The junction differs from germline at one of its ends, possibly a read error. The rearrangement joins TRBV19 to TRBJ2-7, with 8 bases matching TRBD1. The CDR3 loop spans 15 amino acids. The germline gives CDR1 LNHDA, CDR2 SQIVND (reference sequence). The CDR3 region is CASSLDRGPSYEQYF. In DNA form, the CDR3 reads TGTGCCAGTAGTTTAGACAGGGGTCCCTCCTACGAGCAGTACTTC.